The subject of this entry is one T cell receptor beta chain. There is no known antigen for this receptor. No base quality values were provided; no much bigger clone lies one nucleotide off. The source of the sample is a study of T cells in Graves' hyperthyroidism and ophthalmopathy (dated by TCRdb to between 2019 and 2020). For context, the study as a whole: Peripheral blood was sampled at the time of initial diagnosis, prior to any treatment. TCR Vbeta CDR3 sequencing of 130 to 150 peripheral blood samples (roughly 43 ophthalmopathy, about 75 hyperthyroidism and around 17 progressor patients) is reported in the paper. The study also compared thyroid tissue and blood T-cell repertoires from roughly six Graves' hyperthyroidism patients. Prospective prediction of ophthalmopathy was tested in an independent validation cohort of approximately 19 hyperthyroidism patients and 15 to 17 patients who later progressed to ophthalmopathy. For training and testing, the 80 to 100 patients in the discovery cohort were randomly divided in a 7:3 ratio. After blood sampling, hyperthyroidism patients were treated with methimazole at a starting dose of 30 mg daily, and ophthalmopathy patients were treated with high-dose intravenous methylprednisolone. To identify distinguishing TCR V-J signatures, a discovery cohort of about 100 patients was used, comprising 40 to 45 with Graves' ophthalmopathy and around 60 with stable Graves' hyperthyroidism. Here is what the overall study found, with its caveats: Sample size was not statistically predetermined, and blinding of investigators to group allocation was not performed. In validation, the model predicted progression to ophthalmopathy with approximately 70% sensitivity and about 72% specificity, a median of about six months before onset. Blood samples also contained most of the expanded thyroid clonotypes (frequency above 0.001), which suggests that blood repertoires may reflect thyroid immune responses. Ophthalmopathy was separated from stable hyperthyroidism by a 13 V-J signature model, with over 85% sensitivity and roughly 81% specificity obtained in cross-validation and 80%/75% obtained in testing.

In the ophthalmopathy patients, disease was moderately to severely active, with a Clinical Activity Score of 3 or more, a NOSPECS grade of 4 or more, and a duration of less than 3 months. Any patient with an uncontrolled infection, another autoimmune disease, pregnancy or lactation was excluded. Diagnoses relied on clinical symptoms, serum thyroxine and TRAb, thyroid ultrasound and orbital computed tomography. Ficoll-Paque density gradient centrifugation was used to isolate PBMCs from around 9.1 ml of fresh peripheral blood. Total RNA was extracted with Trizol reagent, and quality was checked on an Agilent 2100 Bioanalyzer. The TCR beta CDR3 regions were amplified from the RNA transcripts. For the first round of RT-PCR on the TCR CDR3, the HTBI primer set was used together with the Qiagen OneStep RT-PCR kit. A second multiplex PCR round built the libraries, followed by size selection and purification. Libraries were sequenced paired-end with 100 bp reads on an Illumina HiSeq2000. The original pipeline was this. SOAPnuke was used to process the raw data, throwing out any read that contained adapters or uncalled bases, had a mean Phred below 15, or lacked an exact constant-primer or identifier match. COPE v1.2.5 was used to merge the high-quality paired reads, and each unique nucleotide sequence was defined as a clonotype. MiTCR v1.1 was used to align the clonotypes against IMGT TRBV, TRBD and TRBJ reference segments. Analysis was restricted to V-J combinations with a frequency above 0.0001, which covered 99.2% of repertoires. The TCS score was defined as the ratio of F50 (clonal expansion) to E x V (chaos), calculated using BLOSUM62-based TCRdist between CDR3 peptides within each V-J. Welch's t-statistics and random forest reduced fewer than 550 V-J features to some 14, which were used in a naive Bayes classifier (R e1071). In-frame beta chains were kept once TCRdb had trimmed the public reads at Q25 with fastp and called clones with MiXCR. One record per CDR3 amino acid sequence lists the most common genes and DNA. Here the V and J calls rest on TCRdb's processing, not on the authors' analysis. Counted in this sample were roughly 240,000 distinct CDR3 sequences; about a sixth of them appeared once. 28% of the sample lies in the top ten.

The TCR was taken from a woman between 18 and 29 years old with Graves' ophthalmopathy. Sequenced material: blood.

The DNA reads TGTGCCAGCAGTGAAAGACTAGCGGGAGCAGATACGCAGTATTTT. Translation gives CASSERLAGADTQYF. The rearrangement joined TRBV2 to TRBJ2-3, with 12 middle bases fitting TRBD2. Unmatched junction bases come to 1, with V trimmed by 2 bases and J by 4 bases. The CDR3 sequence holds 15 residues, the cysteine and phenylalanine included. This entry keeps only the CDR3 DNA: 45 bases, framed from base 1. Based on the germline V gene, the CDR1 and CDR2 sequences are SNHLY and FYNNEI.